The 23 T cell receptor beta chains given below trace back to one sample, sequenced in a study of PD-1 blockade in classical Hodgkin lymphoma. Clones were read by immunoSEQ multiplex PCR, and TCRdb kept only the in-frame ones, dropping some. The table records about 64,000 clones, about 90% of them present only once. Time point defined: cycle 4 day 1 (C4D1), after 5 to 7 weeks of nivolumab. Every one of the patients relapsed after autologous stem cell transplantation (brentuximab vedotin exposure was variable). The starting material was peripheral blood mononuclear cells (PBMCs), obtained before the fourth cycle of nivolumab. The receptors were sampled from a human donor with classical Hodgkin lymphoma.

This chain joins TRBV2 and TRBJ1-1, with 8 bases identical to TRBD1. CDR1 is SNHLY, CDR2 FYNNEI, per germline. Losses at the gene ends were 6 bases for V and 7 bases for J; bases not matched to a gene: 7. The CDR3 sequence is 13 residues long. The CDR3 region has the DNA TGTGCCAGCAGCGCCGGGACAGGACATGAAGCTTTCTTT. As protein: CASSAGTGHEAFF.

The chain links TRBV19 to TRBJ1-4; D is undetermined. CDR1 is LNHDA and CDR2 is SQIVND in the germline V gene (reference sequence). Trimming pared 3 bases from V and 6 bases from J, leaving 14 bases between. CDR3 length: 15 amino acids. Here the CDR3 DNA reads TGTGCCAGTAGTATTACGACTGAGACGTATGAAAAACTGTTTTTT. Its translation: CASSITTETYEKLFF.

The chain combines TRBV11-2 with TRBJ1-6; D uncertain. V was pared by 1 base and J by 9 bases, with 4 bases between. The CDR3 covers 12 residues. The germline V gene has CDR1 SGHAT and CDR2 FQNNGV. The CDR3 nucleotides are TGTGCCAGCAGCTTAGGATCTTCACCCCTCCACTTT. It specifies CASSLGSSPLHF.

The chain recombines TRBV6-5 with TRBJ2-1, with 7 positions matching TRBD1. CDR3 length equals 14 residues. V trimming: 8 bases; J trimming: 4 bases; junction bases outside the gene matches: 8. CDR1 MNHEY and CDR2 SVGAGI come from the germline V gene. CDR3 sequence (DNA): TGTGCCAGCGGTACAGGGGTCCTTTACAATGAGCAGTTCTTC. Its translation is CASGTGVLYNEQFF.

The genes are TRBV6-5 and TRBJ1-1; the D gene is possibly TRBD1 (6 bases). The CDR3 loop spans 13 amino acids. Germline V CDR1 and CDR2: MNHEY, SVGAGI. Trimming cost V 6 bases and J 8 bases, with 16 bases left between them. The CDR3 DNA reads as TGTGCCAGCAGCAAGACAGGACCGAACGAAGCTTTCTTT. Translating gives CASSKTGPNEAFF.

The V call is TRBV6-1, the J call TRBJ1-5; tentatively, D is TRBD1 (6 bases). V lost 2 bases to trimming and J lost 7 bases, with 18 bases between them. Germline V gene sequence: CDR1 MNHNS, CDR2 SASEGT. The CDR3 runs 16 residues. CDR3 DNA: TGTGCCAGCAGTGAAATGAGTCTGGGGGCTAGCCAGCCCCAGCATTTT. Its translation is CASSEMSLGASQPQHF.

The chain couples TRBV7-2 to TRBJ1-2; possibly TRBD1 for D (6 bases). Germline values: CDR1 SGHTA, CDR2 FQGNSA. The V and J ends lost 2 bases and 1 base respectively, with 20 bases between them. The CDR3 loop spans 18 amino acids. CDR3 residues: CASSLLSRGLGNNYGYTF. The CDR3 coding sequence is TGTGCCAGCAGCTTACTGTCCAGGGGTTTGGGAAATAACTATGGCTACACCTTC. The entire variable domain, with the rest obtained from reference TRBV7-2 and TRBJ1-2, is as follows: GAGVSQSPSNKVTEKGKDVELRCDPISGHTALYWYRQSLGQGLEFLIYFQGNSAPDKSGLPSDRFSAERTGGSVSTLTIQRTQQEDSAVYLCASSLLSRGLGNNYGYTFGSGTRLTVV.

The DNA of the CDR3 is TGTGCCAGCAGTCCTGACGAAAAACTGTTTTTT. Residues: CASSPDEKLFF. The J gene is TRBJ1-4, the V gene TRBV2; D uncertain. The CDR3 has 11 residues. CDR1 is SNHLY, CDR2 FYNNEI, per germline. The V end was cut by 5 bases, the J end by 8 bases, with 6 bases between.

V is TRBV15 and J is TRBJ2-1, with D possibly being TRBD2 (6 bases). Trimming shortened V by 0 bases and J by 8 bases, and 8 bases separated the two germline ends. CDR1 and CDR2 from the germline V gene are LNHNV and YYDKDF (reference sequence). The CDR3 sequence is 13 residues long. The chain's CDR3 is CATSRDGGYEQFF. CDR3 nucleotide sequence: TGTGCCACCAGCAGAGATGGGGGGTATGAGCAGTTCTTC.

This rearrangement joins TRBV7-9 to TRBJ1-1; D is perhaps TRBD1 (5 bases). Germline V gives CDR1 SEHNR, CDR2 FQNEAQ (reference sequence). V was cut by 6 bases and J by 2 bases, with 19 bases left in between. This CDR3 has 16 residues. CDR3 coding DNA: TGTGCCAGCAGAAAACCCCCGGCAGGGCTTAACACTGAAGCTTTCTTT. It codes for CASRKPPAGLNTEAFF.

This clone was counted a single time. This sequence joins TRBV6-5 and TRBJ1-2, with a possible D match to TRBD1 (5 bases). Germline values: CDR1 MNHEY, CDR2 SVGAGI. This CDR3 contains 14 residues. V lost 2 bases and J lost 3, with 10 bases in between. The CDR3 nucleotides are TGTGCCAGCAGTTACGATTCAGGGCACTATGGCTACACCTTC. This codes for CASSYDSGHYGYTF.

This rearrangement joins TRBV19 to TRBJ1-2; D not resolved. This CDR3 spans 13 amino acids. Germline V gives CDR1 LNHDA, CDR2 SQIVND (reference sequence). Between the trimmed V and J ends, which lost 8 bases and 0 bases, there was a span of 10 bases. The CDR3 here is CASSISTNYGYTF. The CDR3 nucleotides are TGTGCCAGTTCGATTTCTACTAACTATGGCTACACCTTC.

The V gene is TRBV2, the J gene TRBJ2-5; 8 bases map to TRBD2. Germline V gene lookup returns CDR1 SNHLY and CDR2 FYNNEI. V lost 2 bases and J lost 5; bases outside the gene matches: 4. The CDR3 is made up of 14 amino acids. The CDR3 protein is CASSENPGGETQYF. The CDR3 nucleotides read TGTGCCAGCAGTGAAAACCCGGGGGGGGAGACCCAGTACTTC.

The chain uses TRBV9 and TRBJ1-2, with a weak D call TRBD1 (5 bases). The germline CDR1 and CDR2 sequences are SGDLS and YYNGEE. The CDR3 contains 21 residues. The V and J ends lost 4 bases and 2 bases respectively, with 33 bases between them. The CDR3 reads CASSSERLWVLRGRSNYGYTF. In nucleotides, the CDR3 is TGTGCCAGCAGCTCCGAACGGTTGTGGGTCTTGAGGGGAAGGTCCAACTATGGCTACACCTTC.

The chain joins TRBV21-1 to TRBJ1-5. TRBV21-1 is a recognized pseudogene. CDR3 length: 14 amino acids. CDR3 bases: TGTGCCAGCAGCAAGAGGGGGGTAGGACAGCCCCAGCATTTT. It codes for CASSKRGVGQPQHF.

This chain joins TRBV7-2 and TRBJ2-2, with unresolved D. The germline V gene encodes CDR1 SGHTA and CDR2 FQGNSA. The germline V and J ends were trimmed by 0 bases and 6 bases, with 14 bases remaining between them. This CDR3 region has 16 residues. This CDR3 is CASSLAWDPRAGELFF. In nucleotides, the CDR3 is TGTGCCAGCAGCTTAGCGTGGGATCCACGGGCCGGGGAGCTGTTTTTT.

The J gene is TRBJ1-4, the V gene TRBV7-9; D is ambiguous. Per the germline V gene, CDR1 is SEHNR and CDR2 is FQNEAQ (reference sequence). Between the trimmed V and J ends, which lost 5 bases and 1 base, there was a span of 17 bases. The CDR3 runs 17 residues. The CDR3 bases are TGTGCCAGCAGCCCCCCCGGGAGCGGGGTAACTAATGAAAAACTGTTTTTT. Translating it yields CASSPPGSGVTNEKLFF.

This chain joins TRBV11-2 and TRBJ1-1; D ambiguous. Trimming stripped 7 bases from V and 5 bases from J, with 5 bases between. Germline loops: CDR1 SGHAT, CDR2 FQNNGV. The CDR3 length is 10 residues. CDR3 sequence: CASTKTEAFF. The CDR3, as DNA: TGTGCCAGCACAAAGACTGAAGCTTTCTTT.

The rearrangement uses TRBV19 and TRBJ1-1; no firm D call. Deletions cut 7 bases from V and 0 bases from J, with 12 bases between. Germline assignment: CDR1 LNHDA and CDR2 SQIVND (reference sequence). The CDR3 contains 14 residues. Written as DNA, the CDR3 is TGTGCCAGTACCCGACTGCTGATGAACACTGAAGCTTTCTTT. This encodes CASTRLLMNTEAFF.

Worth noting for this clone: Mismatch with germline at one junction end may stem from a read error. This chain connects TRBV7-7 to TRBJ2-3; either TRBD1 or TRBD2 may fit D (5 bases each). The germline V gene encodes CDR1 SSHAT and CDR2 FNYEAQ (reference sequence). The CDR3 loop spans 13 amino acids. CDR3 amino acids: CASSLEGTDTQYF. Written as DNA, the CDR3 is TGTGCTAGCAGCTTAGAGGGGACAGATACGCAGTATTTT.

This clone was recorded a few times. The chain couples TRBV4-1 to TRBJ1-6; no clear D gene. Germline CDR1 MGHRA, CDR2 YSYEKL. Trimming took 3 bases from V and 6 from J, leaving 9 bases between them. The length of the CDR3 is 14 residues. CDR3 DNA sequence: TGCGCCAGCAGCCACGAAGGAAGTAATTCACCCCTCCACTTT. Its protein is CASSHEGSNSPLHF.

As for this clone: The CDR3 does not end in the conserved phenylalanine or tryptophan, so this is likely a read error. It is unclear where the CDR3 begins or ends on the DNA, so no DNA is shown, and the CDR3 is as TCRdb lists it. This chain links TRBV13 with TRBJ2-3; the D call TRBD2 from the table was never checked on the DNA. Including both end residues, the CDR3 is 13 amino acids long. Germline V gene lookup returns CDR1 PRHDT and CDR2 FYEKMQ (reference sequence). The CDR3 here is CASSHQRGRNLNL.

The chain carries TRBV5-1 and TRBJ1-1; 8 nucleotides agree with TRBD1. V was pared by 1 base and J by 0 bases, with 14 bases of the junction left unmatched. The CDR3 has 19 residues. CDR1 and CDR2 (germline): SGHRS, YFSETQ. The CDR3 nucleotides read TGCGCCAGCAGCTTGACCAGAGGACAGGGTAGATACATGAACACTGAAGCTTTCTTT. Residues: CASSLTRGQGRYMNTEAFF.